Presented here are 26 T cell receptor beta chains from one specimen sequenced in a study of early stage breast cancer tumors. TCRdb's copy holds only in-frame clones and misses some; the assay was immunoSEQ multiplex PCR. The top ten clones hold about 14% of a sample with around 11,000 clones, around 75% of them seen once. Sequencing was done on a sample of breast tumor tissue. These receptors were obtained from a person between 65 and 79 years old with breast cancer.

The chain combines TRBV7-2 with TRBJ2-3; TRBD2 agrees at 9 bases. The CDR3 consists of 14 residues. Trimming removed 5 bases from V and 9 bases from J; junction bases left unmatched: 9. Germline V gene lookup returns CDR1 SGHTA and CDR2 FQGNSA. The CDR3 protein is CASSLTGLAWTQYF. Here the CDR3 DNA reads TGTGCCAGCAGCCTAACAGGACTAGCGTGGACGCAGTATTTT.

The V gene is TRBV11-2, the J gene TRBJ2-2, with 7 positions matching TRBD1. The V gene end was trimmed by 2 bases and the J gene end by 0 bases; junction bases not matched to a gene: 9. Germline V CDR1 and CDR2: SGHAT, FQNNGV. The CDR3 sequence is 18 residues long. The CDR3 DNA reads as TGTGCCAGCAGCTTACCCCTCGGGACAGCGGCGAACACCGGGGAGCTGTTTTTT. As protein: CASSLPLGTAANTGELFF.

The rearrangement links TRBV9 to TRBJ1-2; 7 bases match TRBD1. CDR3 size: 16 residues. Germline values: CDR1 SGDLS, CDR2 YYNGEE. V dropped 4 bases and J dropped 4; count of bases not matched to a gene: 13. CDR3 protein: CASSRYGQEGIYGYTF. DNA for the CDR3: TGTGCCAGCAGCCGGTACGGACAGGAAGGGATCTATGGCTACACCTTC. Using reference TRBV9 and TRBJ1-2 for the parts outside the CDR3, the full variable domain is DSGVTQTPKHLITATGQRVTLRCSPRSGDLSVYWYQQSLDQGLQFLIQYYNGEERAKGNILERFSAQQFPDLHSELNLSSLELGDSALYFCASSRYGQEGIYGYTFGSGTRLTVV.

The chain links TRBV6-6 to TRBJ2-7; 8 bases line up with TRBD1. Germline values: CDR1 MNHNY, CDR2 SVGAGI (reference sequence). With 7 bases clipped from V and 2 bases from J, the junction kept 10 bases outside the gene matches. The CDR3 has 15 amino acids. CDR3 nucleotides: TGTGCCAGCACCTATGGGGACAGGAGTACCTACGAGCAGTACTTC. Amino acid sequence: CASTYGDRSTYEQYF.

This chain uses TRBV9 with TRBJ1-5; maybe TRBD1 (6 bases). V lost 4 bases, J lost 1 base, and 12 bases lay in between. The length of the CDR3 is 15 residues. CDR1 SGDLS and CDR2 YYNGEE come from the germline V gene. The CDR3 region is CASSPVQGSNQPQHF. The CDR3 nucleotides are TGTGCCAGCAGCCCCGTTCAGGGGAGCAATCAGCCCCAGCATTTT.

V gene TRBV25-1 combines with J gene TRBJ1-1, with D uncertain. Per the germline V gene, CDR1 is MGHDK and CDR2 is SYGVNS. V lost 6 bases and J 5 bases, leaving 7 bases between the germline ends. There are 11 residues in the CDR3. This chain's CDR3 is CASRAGTEAFF. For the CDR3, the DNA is TGTGCCAGCAGAGCGGGGACTGAAGCTTTCTTT.

CDR3 nucleotides: TGCGCCAGCAGTAGGAGTAGCGGGGGGGAGCAGTTCTTC. Encoded protein: CASSRSSGGEQFF. The chain carries TRBV10-1 and TRBJ2-1; 10 nucleotides match TRBD2. The V segment lost 5 bases and the J segment 10 bases; nucleotides outside the gene matches: 5. CDR3 length equals 13 residues. CDR1 is WNHNN, CDR2 SYGVQD, per germline (reference sequence).

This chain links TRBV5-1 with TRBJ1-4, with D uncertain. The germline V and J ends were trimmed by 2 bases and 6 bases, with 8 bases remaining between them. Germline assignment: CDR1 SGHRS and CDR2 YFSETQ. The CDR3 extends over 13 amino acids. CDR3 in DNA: TGCGCCAGCAGCTTCTCGGTTGATGAAAAACTGTTTTTT. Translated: CASSFSVDEKLFF.

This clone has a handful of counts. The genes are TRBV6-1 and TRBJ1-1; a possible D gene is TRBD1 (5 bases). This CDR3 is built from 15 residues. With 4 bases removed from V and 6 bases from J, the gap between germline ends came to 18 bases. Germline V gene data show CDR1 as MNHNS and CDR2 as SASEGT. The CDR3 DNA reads TGTGCCAGCAGTGGACAGAGCCGGGGGAGCGCTGAAGCTTTCTTT. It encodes CASSGQSRGSAEAFF.

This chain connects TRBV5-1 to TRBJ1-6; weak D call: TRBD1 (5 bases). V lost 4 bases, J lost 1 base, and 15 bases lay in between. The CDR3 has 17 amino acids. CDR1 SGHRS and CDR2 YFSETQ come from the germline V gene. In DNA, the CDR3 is TGCGCCAGCAGCGCCTCGGGGGGTCGTTCCTATAATTCACCCCTCCACTTT. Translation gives CASSASGGRSYNSPLHF.

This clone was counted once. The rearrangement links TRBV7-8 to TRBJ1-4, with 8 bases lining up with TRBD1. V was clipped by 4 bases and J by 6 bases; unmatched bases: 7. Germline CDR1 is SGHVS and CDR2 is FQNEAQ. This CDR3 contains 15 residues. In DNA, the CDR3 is TGTGCCAGCAGCTCGACAGGGGAGGCGTATGAAAAACTGTTTTTT. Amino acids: CASSSTGEAYEKLFF.

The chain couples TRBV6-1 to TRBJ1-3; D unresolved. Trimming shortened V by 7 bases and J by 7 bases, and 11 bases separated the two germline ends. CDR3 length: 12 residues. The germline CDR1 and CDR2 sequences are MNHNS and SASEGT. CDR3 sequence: CASNNFRNTIYF. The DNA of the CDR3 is TGTGCCAGCAATAATTTCAGGAACACCATATATTTT.

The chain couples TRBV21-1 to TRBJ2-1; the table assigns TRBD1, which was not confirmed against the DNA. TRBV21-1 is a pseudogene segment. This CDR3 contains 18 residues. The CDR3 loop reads CASSKAPGPQGASNEQFF. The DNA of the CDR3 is TGTGCCAGCAGCAAAGCCCCGGGCCCGCAGGGGGCGTCGAATGAGCAGTTCTTC.

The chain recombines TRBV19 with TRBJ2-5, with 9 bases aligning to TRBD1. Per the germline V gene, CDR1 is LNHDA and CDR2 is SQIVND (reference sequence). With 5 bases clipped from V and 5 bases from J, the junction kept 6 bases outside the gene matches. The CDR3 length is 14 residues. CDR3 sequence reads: CASSLRQGGETQYF. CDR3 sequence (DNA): TGTGCCAGTAGTCTTCGACAGGGGGGGGAGACCCAGTACTTC.

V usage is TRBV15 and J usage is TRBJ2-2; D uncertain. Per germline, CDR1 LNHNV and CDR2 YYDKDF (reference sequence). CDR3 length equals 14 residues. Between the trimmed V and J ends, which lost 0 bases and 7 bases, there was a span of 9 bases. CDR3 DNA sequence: TGTGCCACCAGCAGAGATCGAGGATACGGGGAGCTGTTTTTT. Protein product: CATSRDRGYGELFF.

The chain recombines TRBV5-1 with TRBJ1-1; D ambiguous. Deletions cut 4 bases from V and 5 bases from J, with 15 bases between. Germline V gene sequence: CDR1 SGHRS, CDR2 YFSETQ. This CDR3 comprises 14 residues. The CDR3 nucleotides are TGCGCCAGCAGCGAGAGGGCGGGAGGAACTGAAGCTTTCTTT. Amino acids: CASSERAGGTEAFF. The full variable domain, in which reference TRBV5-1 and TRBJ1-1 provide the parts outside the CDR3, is KAGVTQTPRYLIKTRGQQVTLSCSPISGHRSVSWYQQTPGQGLQFLFEYFSETQRNKGNFPGRFSGRQFSNSRSEMNVSTLELGDSALYLCASSERAGGTEAFFGQGTRLTVV.

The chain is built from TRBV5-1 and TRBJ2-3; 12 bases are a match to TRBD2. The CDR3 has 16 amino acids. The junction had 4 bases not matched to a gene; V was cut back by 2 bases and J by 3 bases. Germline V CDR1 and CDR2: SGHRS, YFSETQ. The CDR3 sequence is CASSFRTSGVTDTQYF. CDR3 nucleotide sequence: TGCGCCAGCAGCTTCCGGACTAGCGGGGTGACAGATACGCAGTATTTT.

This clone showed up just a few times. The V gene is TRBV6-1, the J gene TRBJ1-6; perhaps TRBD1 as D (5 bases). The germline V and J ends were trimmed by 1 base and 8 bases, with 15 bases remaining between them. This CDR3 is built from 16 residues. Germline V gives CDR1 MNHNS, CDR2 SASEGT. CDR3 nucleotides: TGTGCCAGCAGTGAAGTGGCGGGGGGATTTTATTCACCCCTCCACTTT. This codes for CASSEVAGGFYSPLHF.

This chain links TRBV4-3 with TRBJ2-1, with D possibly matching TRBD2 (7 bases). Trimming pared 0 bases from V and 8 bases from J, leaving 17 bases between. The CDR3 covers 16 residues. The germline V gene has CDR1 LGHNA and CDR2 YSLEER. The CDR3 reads CASSQDVRGGFYEQFF. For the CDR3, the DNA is TGCGCCAGCAGCCAAGACGTAAGGGGGGGCTTTTATGAGCAGTTCTTC.

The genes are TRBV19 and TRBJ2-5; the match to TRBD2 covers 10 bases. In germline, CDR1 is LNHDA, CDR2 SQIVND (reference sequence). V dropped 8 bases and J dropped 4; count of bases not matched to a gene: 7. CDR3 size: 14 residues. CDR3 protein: CASQRSSGRETQYF. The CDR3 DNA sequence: TGTGCCAGTCAACGTTCTAGCGGGAGAGAGACCCAGTACTTC.

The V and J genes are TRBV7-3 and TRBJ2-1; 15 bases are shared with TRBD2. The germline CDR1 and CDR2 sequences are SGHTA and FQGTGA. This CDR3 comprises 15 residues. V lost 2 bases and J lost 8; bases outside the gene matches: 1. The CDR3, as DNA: TGTGCCAGCAGCTTAGGGACTAGCGGGAGGTATGAGCAGTTCTTC. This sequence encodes CASSLGTSGRYEQFF.

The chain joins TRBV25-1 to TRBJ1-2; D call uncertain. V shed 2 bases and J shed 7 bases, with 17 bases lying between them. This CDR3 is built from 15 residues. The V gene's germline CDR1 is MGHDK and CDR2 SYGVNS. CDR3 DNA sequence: TGTGCCAGCAGTGAAGGAGGATGGGAGAAGAGTGGCTACACCTTC. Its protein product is CASSEGGWEKSGYTF.

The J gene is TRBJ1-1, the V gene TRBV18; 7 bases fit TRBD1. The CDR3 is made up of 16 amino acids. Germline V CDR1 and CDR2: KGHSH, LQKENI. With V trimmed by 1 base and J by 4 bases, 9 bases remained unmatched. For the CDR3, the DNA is TGTGCCAGCTCACCACACCCGAGGGGGCCGACCACTGAAGCTTTCTTT. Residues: CASSPHPRGPTTEAFF. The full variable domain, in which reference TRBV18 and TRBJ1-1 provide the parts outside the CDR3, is NAGVMQNPRHLVRRRGQEARLRCSPMKGHSHVYWYRQLPEEGLKFMVYLQKENIIDESGMPKERFSAEFPKEGPSILRIQQVVRGDSAAYFCASSPHPRGPTTEAFFGQGTRLTVV.

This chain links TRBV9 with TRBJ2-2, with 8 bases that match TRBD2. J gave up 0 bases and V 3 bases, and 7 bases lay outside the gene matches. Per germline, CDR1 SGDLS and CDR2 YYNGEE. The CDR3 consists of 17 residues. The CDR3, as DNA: TGTGCCAGCAGCGGACCTAGCGGGTACTCGAACACCGGGGAGCTGTTTTTT. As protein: CASSGPSGYSNTGELFF. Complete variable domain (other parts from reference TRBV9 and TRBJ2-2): DSGVTQTPKHLITATGQRVTLRCSPRSGDLSVYWYQQSLDQGLQFLIQYYNGEERAKGNILERFSAQQFPDLHSELNLSSLELGDSALYFCASSGPSGYSNTGELFFGEGSRLTVL.

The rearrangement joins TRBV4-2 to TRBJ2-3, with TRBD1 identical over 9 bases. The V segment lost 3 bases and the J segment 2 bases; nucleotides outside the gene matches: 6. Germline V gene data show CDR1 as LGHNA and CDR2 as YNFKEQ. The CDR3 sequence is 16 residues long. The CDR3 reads CASSQPGTGTTDTQYF. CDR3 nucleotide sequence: TGTGCCAGCAGCCAGCCCGGGACAGGGACCACAGATACGCAGTATTTT.

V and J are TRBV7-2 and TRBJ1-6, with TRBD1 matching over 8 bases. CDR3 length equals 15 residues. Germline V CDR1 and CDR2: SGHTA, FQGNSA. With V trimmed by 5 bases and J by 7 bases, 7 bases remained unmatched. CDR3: CASSPARQGNSPLHF. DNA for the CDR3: TGTGCCAGCAGCCCGGCGAGACAGGGGAATTCACCCCTCCACTTT.